The subject of this entry is one T cell receptor beta chain. Clones were sequenced by immunoSEQ multiplex PCR, and TCRdb holds only the in-frame ones, with some missing. The sample contains 250,000 to 350,000 clones, 85% to 90% of which appear only once. Germline trimming cut 4 bases from V and 2 bases from J; bases unmatched to any gene: 8. The CDR3 sequence is 16 residues long. The germline V gene encodes CDR1 MNHNS and CDR2 SASEGT. This record belongs to a study of blood T cell repertoires in COVID-19. This clonotype originated in a woman younger than 35 who had recovered from COVID-19. The chain employs TRBV6-1 and TRBJ2-1; 7 positions agree with TRBD2. Sample: PBMCs or T cells enriched from blood (not recorded which). The CDR3 here is CASSGGGGRAYNEQFF. The CDR3 region has the DNA TGTGCCAGCAGTGGGGGTGGAGGGAGGGCCTACAATGAGCAGTTCTTC.